Each of the 8 T cell receptor beta chains below was sequenced from the same sample in a study of shared clonotypes between healthy human individuals. Libraries were prepared by immunoSEQ multiplex PCR; TCRdb keeps only in-frame clonotypes and omits some of them. This table holds 300,000 to 400,000 clones, around 74% found once. Sequenced input: memory CD4+ T cells sorted from blood. Subset meaning: CD45RA-negative fraction. Receptors were obtained from a man younger than 45 in good health.

CDR3 loop: CASSLVAGGTGELFF. CDR3 nucleotide sequence: TGTGCCAGCAGCTTAGTCGCAGGGGGTACCGGGGAGCTGTTTTTT. The V call is TRBV7-8, the J call TRBJ2-2; 7 nucleotides line up with TRBD1. J was trimmed by 5 bases and V by 1 base; bases with no gene match: 4. The length of the CDR3 is 15 residues. Germline CDR1 reads SGHVS; CDR2 reads FQNEAQ.

This chain uses TRBV7-9 with TRBJ2-1, with 10 bases fitting TRBD1. The CDR3 contains 15 residues. Germline V lookup: CDR1 SEHNR, CDR2 FQNEAQ (reference sequence). V lost 5 bases and J lost 4; bases outside the gene matches: 5. In DNA, the CDR3 is TGTGCCAGCAGCGCCGGACAGGGGGGTTACAATGAGCAGTTCTTC. This encodes CASSAGQGGYNEQFF.

This chain connects TRBV18 to TRBJ2-5; a weak D match, TRBD2 (6 bases). The CDR3 length is 15 residues. Germline CDR1 is KGHSH and CDR2 is LQKENI. The ends were cut back, 3 bases at V and 7 bases at J, with 18 bases in the middle. The CDR3 loop is CASSPISGLGGTQYF. The CDR3 DNA sequence: TGTGCCAGCTCACCTATTAGCGGCTTGGGGGGGACCCAGTACTTC. Looking up the rest from reference TRBV18 and TRBJ2-5 gives the full variable domain: NAGVMQNPRHLVRRRGQEARLRCSPMKGHSHVYWYRQLPEEGLKFMVYLQKENIIDESGMPKERFSAEFPKEGPSILRIQQVVRGDSAAYFCASSPISGLGGTQYFGPGTRLLVL.

The chain joins TRBV5-1 to TRBJ1-2; 9 positions agree with TRBD1. Germline trimming cut 4 bases from V and 6 bases from J; bases unmatched to any gene: 7. Per germline, CDR1 SGHRS and CDR2 YFSETQ. CDR3 length equals 14 residues. The CDR3 is CASSAGTGGHGYTF. The CDR3 coding sequence is TGCGCCAGCAGCGCAGGAACAGGGGGCCATGGCTACACCTTC.

The V call is TRBV19, the J call TRBJ2-3; 9 bases align to TRBD2. The CDR3 has 15 amino acids. V dropped 6 bases and J dropped 5; count of bases not matched to a gene: 9. Per germline, CDR1 LNHDA and CDR2 SQIVND (reference sequence). In DNA, the CDR3 is TGTGCCAGTAGGATTAGCGGGAGTGGTGTAGATACGCAGTATTTT. It specifies CASRISGSGVDTQYF.

This clone was recorded many times. The rearrangement joins TRBV6-1 to TRBJ2-7; TRBD2 might be the D (6 bases). CDR3 length equals 15 residues. The V gene lost 10 bases and the J gene lost 2 bases, with 21 bases spanning the gap. The germline CDR1 and CDR2 sequences are MNHNS and SASEGT. For the CDR3, the DNA is TGTGCCACCTCGCCACGTGGGGGGTGGACCTACGAGCAGTACTTC. Translated, it gives CATSPRGGWTYEQYF.

The rearrangement uses TRBV27 and TRBJ1-5, with unresolved D. The V gene lost 3 bases and the J gene lost 3 bases, with 9 bases spanning the gap. CDR3 size: 14 residues. Germline loops: CDR1 MNHEY, CDR2 SMNVEV (reference sequence). The CDR3 DNA sequence: TGTGCCAGCAGTTTTTCTGGTCCCAATCAGCCCCAGCATTTT. Translated: CASSFSGPNQPQHF.

The chain couples TRBV6-6 to TRBJ1-5; unclear D gene. The CDR3 loop spans 13 amino acids. Trimming took 6 bases from V and 1 from J, leaving 7 bases between them. CDR1 and CDR2 (germline): MNHNY, SVGAGI (reference sequence). CDR3 nucleotide sequence: TGTGCCAGCAGCGGTGGCAGCAATCAGCCCCAGCATTTT. This translates into CASSGGSNQPQHF.